The TCR beta chain under discussion was sequenced for a study of blood T cell repertoires in COVID-19. Study details: Whether acute or convalescent, the COVID-19 samples came from the United States, Italy and Spain. PBMCs, B-cell-depleted T cells, or T cells provided the cDNA or gDNA that made up the material.

The CDR3 sequence is 15 residues long. Trimming shortened V by 1 base and J by 5 bases, and 14 bases separated the two germline ends. From germline, CDR1 is LGHNA and CDR2 YNFKEQ. Categorization into cohorts depended on clinical history that participants reported. Methods used by the authors: The authors estimated nucleated cell counts from reference gene primer amplification. The table came from immunoSEQ multiplex PCR; TCRdb's copy has only in-frame clones and leaves some out. V and J calls and clone size are those listed in that table; D and trimming were worked out from the DNA. Here the sample spans some 140,000 clones, roughly 83% being singletons.

The receptor comes from a man aged 40-49 years with acute COVID-19. Sequencing used PBMCs or T cells enriched from blood (not recorded which). This chain links TRBV4-2 with TRBJ1-2, with D perhaps TRBD1 (5 bases). CDR3 coding DNA: TGTGCCAGCAGCCAAGCAGGAGGGGTCCAATATGGCTACACCTTC. Translation gives CASSQAGGVQYGYTF.